One and the same sample provided the 21 T cell receptor beta chains below, sequenced in a study of CD8+ T cells in alopecia areata. TCR sequencing used cDNA made by reverse transcription of extracted RNA. Sequencing was performed with immunoSEQ multiplex PCR; in TCRdb, only in-frame clones are kept and a portion is missing. The table has some 170,000 clones, approximately 53% seen once. Described treatment: oral pan-JAK inhibitor, 5-10 mg twice daily. The sample consisted of CD8+ T cells sorted from blood, taken at week 24, from a patient treated with tofacitinib. These receptors originate from a human donor with alopecia areata.

This clone was seen more than once but under ten times. The chain couples TRBV30 to TRBJ2-7; 7 nucleotides line up with TRBD1. J was trimmed by 5 bases and V by 3 bases; bases with no gene match: 7. The germline V gene encodes CDR1 GTSNPN and CDR2 SVGIG (reference sequence). This CDR3 has 13 residues. The CDR3 sequence is CAWRVGTGDEQYF. The DNA for the CDR3 is TGTGCCTGGAGAGTGGGCACAGGGGACGAGCAGTACTTC.

This chain joins TRBV29-1 and TRBJ2-3; 9 bases match TRBD1. The CDR3 loop spans 14 amino acids. Germline CDR1 and CDR2: SQVTM and ANQGSEA. V lost 3 bases, J lost 1 base, and 2 bases stayed unmatched. CDR3 protein: CSVDWTGGTDTQYF. DNA of the CDR3: TGCAGCGTTGACTGGACAGGGGGCACAGATACGCAGTATTTT.

This sequence joins TRBV5-6 and TRBJ2-3; D is ambiguous. This CDR3 spans 13 amino acids. With 4 bases removed from V and 1 base from J, the gap between germline ends came to 7 bases. Germline CDR1 SGHDT, CDR2 YYEEEE. In nucleotides, the CDR3 is TGTGCCAGCAGCGGCGGCCGCACAGATACGCAGTATTTT. This sequence encodes CASSGGRTDTQYF.

The gene calls are TRBV2 and TRBJ1-2; D not certain. Between the trimmed V and J ends, which lost 3 bases and 4 bases, there was a span of 9 bases. There are 13 residues in the CDR3. Germline-derived CDR1 and CDR2 are SNHLY and FYNNEI. The CDR3 reads CASSDVSFYGYTF. CDR3 nucleotides: TGTGCCAGCAGTGATGTCAGTTTCTATGGCTACACCTTC.

The chain recombines TRBV18 with TRBJ2-7; TRBD2 is a possible D gene (5 bases). V dropped 2 bases and J dropped 5 bases, with 13 bases sitting between them. This CDR3 has 14 amino acids. Germline CDR1 KGHSH, CDR2 LQKENI. The CDR3 reads CASSPSSGRDEQYF. The CDR3 DNA sequence: TGTGCCAGCTCACCATCAAGTGGGAGAGACGAGCAGTACTTC.

The genes are TRBV9 and TRBJ1-6; TRBD1 is a possible D gene (6 bases). This CDR3 comprises 15 residues. V lost 0 bases, J lost 7 bases, and 11 bases lay in between. Germline-derived CDR1 and CDR2 are SGDLS and YYNGEE. CDR3 coding DNA: TGTGCCAGCAGCGTAGGTTCTGGGGGCAATTCACCCCTCCACTTT. Translating it yields CASSVGSGGNSPLHF.

The J gene is TRBJ1-1, the V gene TRBV5-1; D remains ambiguous. Germline V CDR1 and CDR2: SGHRS, YFSETQ. The CDR3 has 14 residues. The ends were cut back, 4 bases at V and 4 bases at J, with 14 bases in the middle. The CDR3 nucleotides read TGCGCCAGCAGCGCTGAAGTAAGACCCACTGAAGCTTTCTTT. Its translation is CASSAEVRPTEAFF. Full variable domain (rest looked up from reference TRBV5-1 and TRBJ1-1): KAGVTQTPRYLIKTRGQQVTLSCSPISGHRSVSWYQQTPGQGLQFLFEYFSETQRNKGNFPGRFSGRQFSNSRSEMNVSTLELGDSALYLCASSAEVRPTEAFFGQGTRLTVV.

The V and J genes are TRBV30 and TRBJ2-7; 9 bases are shared with TRBD1. This CDR3 comprises 14 residues. Germline V lookup: CDR1 GTSNPN, CDR2 SVGIG (reference sequence). After removal of 1 base from V and 1 base from J, the junction contained 2 bases not matched to a gene. CDR3 DNA: TGTGCCTGGAGTGAAGGGACAGGGTCCTACGAGCAGTACTTC. Encoded protein: CAWSEGTGSYEQYF.

The chain carries TRBV2 and TRBJ2-1, with TRBD2 matching over 9 bases. The CDR3 has 17 amino acids. V lost 6 bases, J lost 6 bases, and 15 bases stayed unmatched. CDR1 is SNHLY, CDR2 FYNNEI, per germline. The CDR3 loop reads CASSLKPLGTSRNEQFF. In nucleotides, the CDR3 is TGTGCCAGCAGCCTAAAACCATTGGGGACTAGCCGCAATGAGCAGTTCTTC.

This rearrangement joins TRBV4-3 to TRBJ2-4; tentatively, D is TRBD1 (6 bases). This CDR3 is 16 amino acids long. Deletions cut 2 bases from V and 3 bases from J, with 14 bases between. Germline V lookup: CDR1 LGHNA, CDR2 YSLEER. The CDR3 bases are TGCGCCAGCAGCCAACTATACAGGGATGACAAAAACATTCAGTACTTC. Protein: CASSQLYRDDKNIQYF.

This clone came up a few times. This rearrangement joins TRBV29-1 to TRBJ2-1; D is possibly TRBD1 or TRBD2 (6 bases each). Germline V gene lookup returns CDR1 SQVTM and CDR2 ANQGSEA. Trimming left V 4 bases short and J 8 bases short, with 12 bases between. The CDR3 consists of 12 residues. The CDR3 sequence is CSVGGASYEQFF. The CDR3 coding sequence is TGCAGCGTTGGGGGGGCGTCGTATGAGCAGTTCTTC.

In its sample, this clone was seen once. CDR3 residues: CASSLQGGDEQFF. The CDR3 DNA follows: TGTGCCAGCAGCTTACAAGGGGGCGATGAGCAGTTCTTC. J is TRBJ2-1 and V is TRBV7-9; TRBD1 matches 7 bases. The germline CDR1 and CDR2 sequences are SEHNR and FQNEAQ (reference sequence). V was clipped by 2 bases and J by 8 bases; unmatched bases: 3. This CDR3 spans 13 amino acids.

This clone came up a few times. The chain has TRBV5-6 and TRBJ2-7; D not certain. Trimming stripped 0 bases from V and 0 bases from J, with 4 bases between. CDR3 length equals 13 residues. Germline values: CDR1 SGHDT, CDR2 YYEEEE. The CDR3 protein is CASSLDLSYEQYF. The CDR3 DNA reads as TGTGCCAGCAGCTTGGATCTCTCCTACGAGCAGTACTTC.

This clone has more than one count but fewer than ten. The chain employs TRBV7-9 and TRBJ2-7, with D possibly being TRBD1 or TRBD2 (6 bases each). Trimming took 6 bases from V and 4 from J, leaving 13 bases between them. The germline V gene has CDR1 SEHNR and CDR2 FQNEAQ (reference sequence). This CDR3 has 13 residues. This chain's CDR3 is CASRPGAGYEQYF. DNA for the CDR3: TGTGCCAGCAGACCAGGGGCGGGATACGAGCAGTACTTC.

This clone was picked up a small number of times. This chain connects TRBV19 to TRBJ2-7; 9 bases are a match to TRBD2. V dropped 3 bases and J dropped 2; count of bases not matched to a gene: 2. Germline values: CDR1 LNHDA, CDR2 SQIVND (reference sequence). This CDR3 spans 14 amino acids. The CDR3 here is CASSIGGGAYEQYF. For the CDR3, the DNA is TGTGCCAGTAGTATTGGCGGGGGGGCCTACGAGCAGTACTTC.

The rearrangement joins TRBV30 to TRBJ1-5, with 10 bases that match TRBD1. From germline, CDR1 is GTSNPN and CDR2 SVGIG (reference sequence). V shed 5 bases and J 3 bases; nucleotides not matched to a gene: 1. The CDR3 contains 13 residues. The CDR3 nucleotides read TGTGCCTGGGGGACAGGGGTCAATCAGCCCCAGCATTTT. Protein sequence: CAWGTGVNQPQHF.

The CDR3 coding sequence is TGTGCCAGCACCCCTCGGGGGATCTCCTACGAGCAGTACTTC. Translation gives CASTPRGISYEQYF. This sequence joins TRBV13 and TRBJ2-7; tentative D call: TRBD2 (6 bases). Germline V lookup: CDR1 PRHDT, CDR2 FYEKMQ (reference sequence). The V end lost 7 bases, the J end lost 0 bases, and 13 bases lay between the germline ends. CDR3 length: 14 residues. The entire variable domain, with the rest obtained from reference TRBV13 and TRBJ2-7, is as follows: AAGVIQSPRHLIKEKRETATLKCYPIPRHDTVYWYQQGPGQDPQFLISFYEKMQSDKGSIPDRFSAQQFSDYHSELNMSSLELGDSALYFCASTPRGISYEQYFGPGTRLTVT.

Written as DNA, the CDR3 is TGCGCCAGCAGCGGGACAGGCGCGCAGTATTTT. This encodes CASSGTGAQYF. This sequence joins TRBV4-1 and TRBJ2-3; 8 nucleotides line up with TRBD1. In germline, CDR1 is MGHRA, CDR2 YSYEKL. CDR3 length: 11 residues. V dropped 5 bases and J dropped 10; count of bases not matched to a gene: 2.

This clone was observed a few times. This chain links TRBV7-3 with TRBJ2-1; 12 nucleotides agree with TRBD1. V dropped 4 bases and J dropped 9; count of bases not matched to a gene: 10. CDR3 size: 16 residues. CDR1 is SGHTA, CDR2 FQGTGA, per germline. The CDR3 loop reads CASSSLGQGAFSEQFF. The CDR3 bases are TGTGCCAGCAGCTCCCTGGGACAGGGGGCGTTTAGTGAGCAGTTCTTC.

This clone was observed a handful of times. The chain employs TRBV19 and TRBJ1-1; D is perhaps TRBD1 (6 bases). V was shortened by 4 bases and J by 4 bases, with 13 bases between the two germline ends. The V gene's germline CDR1 is LNHDA and CDR2 SQIVND (reference sequence). The CDR3 has 14 amino acids. CDR3: CASSKGLGATEAFF. In DNA form, the CDR3 reads TGTGCCAGTAGTAAAGGACTGGGGGCCACTGAAGCTTTCTTT.

This clone was found a few times. The chain carries TRBV29-1 and TRBJ1-1; weak D call: TRBD1 (5 bases). V gave up 7 bases and J gave up 6 bases, with 21 bases separating them. Looked up from germline, CDR1 is SQVTM and CDR2 is ANQGSEA. This CDR3 is 14 amino acids long. The CDR3 DNA is TGCAGCGCCCCAGGCGGTCAGGGTGACGCTGAAGCTTTCTTT. Translation: CSAPGGQGDAEAFF.